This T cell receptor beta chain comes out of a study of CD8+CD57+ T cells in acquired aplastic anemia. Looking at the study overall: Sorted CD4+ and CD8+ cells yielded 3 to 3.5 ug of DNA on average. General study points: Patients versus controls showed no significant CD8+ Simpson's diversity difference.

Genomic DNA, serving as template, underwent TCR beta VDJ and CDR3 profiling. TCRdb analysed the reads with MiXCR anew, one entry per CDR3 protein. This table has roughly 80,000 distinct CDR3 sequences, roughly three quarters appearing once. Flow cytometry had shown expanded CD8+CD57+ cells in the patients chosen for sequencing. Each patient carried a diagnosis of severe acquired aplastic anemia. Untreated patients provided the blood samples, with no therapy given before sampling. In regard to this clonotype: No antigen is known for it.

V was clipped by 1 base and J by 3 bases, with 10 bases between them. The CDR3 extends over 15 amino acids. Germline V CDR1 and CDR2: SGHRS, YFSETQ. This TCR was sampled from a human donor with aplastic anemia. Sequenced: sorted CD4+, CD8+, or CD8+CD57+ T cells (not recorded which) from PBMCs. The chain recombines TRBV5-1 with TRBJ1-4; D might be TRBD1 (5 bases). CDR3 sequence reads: CASSLWGESNEKLFF. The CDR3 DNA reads TGCGCCAGCAGCTTGTGGGGGGAGTCTAATGAAAAACTGTTTTTT.